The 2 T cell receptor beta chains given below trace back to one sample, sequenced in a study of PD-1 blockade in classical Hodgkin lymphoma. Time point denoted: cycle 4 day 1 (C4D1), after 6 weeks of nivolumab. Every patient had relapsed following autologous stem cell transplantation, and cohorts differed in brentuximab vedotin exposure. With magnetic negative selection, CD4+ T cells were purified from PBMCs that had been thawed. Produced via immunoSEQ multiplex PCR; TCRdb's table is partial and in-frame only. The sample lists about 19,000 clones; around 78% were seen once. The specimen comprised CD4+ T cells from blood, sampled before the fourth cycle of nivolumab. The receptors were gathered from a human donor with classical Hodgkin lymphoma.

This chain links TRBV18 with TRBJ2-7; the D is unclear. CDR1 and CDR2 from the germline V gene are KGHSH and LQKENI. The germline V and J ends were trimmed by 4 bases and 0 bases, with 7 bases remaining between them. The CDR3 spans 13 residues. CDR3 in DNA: TGTGCCAGCTCACAGGGTCTCTCCTACGAGCAGTACTTC. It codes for CASSQGLSYEQYF.

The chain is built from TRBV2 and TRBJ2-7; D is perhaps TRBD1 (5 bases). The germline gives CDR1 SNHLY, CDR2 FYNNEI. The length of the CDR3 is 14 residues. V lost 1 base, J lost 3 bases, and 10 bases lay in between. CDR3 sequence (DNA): TGTGCCAGCAGTGAAGATTTAGGGGTCTACGAGCAGTACTTC. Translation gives CASSEDLGVYEQYF.